This passage covers 19 T cell receptor beta chains from one sample sequenced in a study of T cells after yellow fever vaccination. MiXCR, run by TCRdb on the 5' RACE reads, gives a single entry per CDR3 protein. The data contain some 150,000 distinct CDR3 sequences, around 9.7% of them singletons. Sample: CD8+ T cells sorted from PBMCs, taken 45 days after the yellow fever booster vaccination. Every receptor here comes from a man younger than 35 who received the YFV17D yellow fever vaccine.

The table lists this clonotype with many counts. The chain couples TRBV12-3 or TRBV12-4 to TRBJ2-7; D uncertain. The CDR3 has 13 amino acids. Trimming removed 8 bases from V and 0 bases from J, with 11 bases in between. The CDR3 DNA reads TGTGCCAGCTCTTTGGGGATCTCCTACGAGCAGTACTTC. Its protein is CASSLGISYEQYF.

The chain couples TRBV29-1 to TRBJ2-1; D is possibly TRBD1 or TRBD2 (6 bases each). Germline V lookup: CDR1 SQVTM, CDR2 ANQGSEA. The CDR3 spans 13 residues. V gave up 8 bases and J gave up 7 bases, with 18 bases separating them. CDR3 residues: CSFVWGAGNEQFF. The CDR3 DNA reads as TGCAGCTTTGTTTGGGGGGCCGGTAATGAGCAGTTCTTC.

This chain uses TRBV7-6 with TRBJ1-1, with 12 nucleotides matching TRBD1. In germline, CDR1 is SGHVS, CDR2 FNYEAQ. The CDR3 spans 15 residues. With 6 bases clipped from V and 8 bases from J, the junction kept 10 bases outside the gene matches. The CDR3 region has the DNA TGTGCCAGCAGTAATCCCGGGACAGGGGGCGGAGAAGCTTTCTTT. The encoded protein is CASSNPGTGGGEAFF.

This clonotype was detected only a few times. The chain joins TRBV4-3 to TRBJ2-3; 11 bases align to TRBD2. The CDR3 extends over 16 amino acids. CDR1 and CDR2 (germline): LGHNA, YSLEER. J gave up 2 bases and V 4 bases, and 5 bases lay outside the gene matches. CDR3 nucleotide sequence: TGCGCCAGCAGCCGATTAGCGGGGGGGCCCACAGATACGCAGTATTTT. Amino acid sequence: CASSRLAGGPTDTQYF.

V usage is TRBV6-5 and J usage is TRBJ2-3; 9 nucleotides align to TRBD1. This CDR3 has 15 residues. The germline V gene encodes CDR1 MNHEY and CDR2 SVGAGI. V lost 2 bases to trimming and J lost 5 bases; unmatched junction nucleotides: 5. CDR3 sequence reads: CASSYRTGVKDTQYF. DNA of the CDR3: TGTGCCAGCAGTTACAGGACAGGGGTGAAAGATACGCAGTATTTT.

This clonotype turned up a few times. The chain employs TRBV18 and TRBJ2-7; 13 nucleotides align to TRBD2. This CDR3 region has 16 residues. The ends lost 4 bases at V and 6 bases at J; junction bases unmatched: 9. Germline V CDR1 and CDR2: KGHSH, LQKENI. CDR3: CASSRELAGGLSEQYV. The CDR3 coding sequence is TGTGCCAGCTCACGGGAACTAGCGGGGGGGCTCTCCGAGCAGTACGTC.

This clonotype showed up just a few times. The chain joins TRBV4-3 to TRBJ2-6, with D perhaps TRBD1 (6 bases). The CDR3 is 15 residues long. Between the trimmed V and J ends, which lost 3 bases and 9 bases, there was a span of 15 bases. The germline CDR1 and CDR2 sequences are LGHNA and YSLEER. CDR3 sequence: CASSHRPGTINVLTF. DNA for the CDR3: TGCGCCAGCAGCCATCGGCCGGGGACAATCAACGTCCTGACTTTC.

This clonotype was seen a few times. The gene calls are TRBV4-1 and TRBJ2-5; TRBD2 matches 8 bases. The CDR3 totals 15 residues. V lost 2 bases, J lost 1 base, and 3 bases stayed unmatched. Germline V gene data show CDR1 as MGHRA and CDR2 as YSYEKL. CDR3 residues: CASSQFTSGQETQYF. DNA for the CDR3: TGCGCCAGCAGCCAATTTACTAGCGGCCAAGAGACCCAGTACTTC.

The chain carries TRBV29-1 and TRBJ2-5; the match to TRBD2 covers 13 bases. V shed 5 bases, J shed 4 bases, and the junction held 10 bases outside the gene matches. Germline CDR1 reads SQVTM; CDR2 reads ANQGSEA. CDR3 length: 16 amino acids. The CDR3 is CSVPGLAGPLSETQYF. As DNA, the CDR3 is TGCAGCGTTCCGGGACTAGCGGGGCCCCTTTCAGAGACCCAGTACTTC.

This clonotype showed up many times. The rearrangement joins TRBV24-1 to TRBJ2-5, with no clear D. This CDR3 comprises 13 residues. The germline CDR1 and CDR2 sequences are KGHDR and SFDVKD. Trimming took off 3 bases at V and 3 bases at J, with 7 bases between the two ends. CDR3 loop: CATSDVAEETQYF. CDR3 coding DNA: TGTGCCACCAGTGATGTGGCCGAAGAGACCCAGTACTTC.

The chain employs TRBV4-1 and TRBJ2-7, with 8 bases that match TRBD1. The germline gives CDR1 MGHRA, CDR2 YSYEKL. This CDR3 has 15 amino acids. With V trimmed by 4 bases and J by 0 bases, 5 bases remained unmatched. CDR3 coding DNA: TGCGCCAGCAGCCCAGGACAGGGCAACTCCTACGAGCAGTACTTC. Translated, it gives CASSPGQGNSYEQYF.

This chain joins TRBV2 and TRBJ2-2; the D gene is possibly TRBD1 (5 bases). Per germline, CDR1 SNHLY and CDR2 FYNNEI. V dropped 6 bases and J dropped 7 bases, with 18 bases sitting between them. CDR3 length: 15 residues. CDR3 residues: CASRDLQGSLGELFF. For the CDR3, the DNA is TGTGCCAGCAGGGACCTCCAGGGTAGCCTCGGGGAGCTGTTTTTT.

The DNA of the CDR3 is TGTGCCGTTTACAGGGGTTCCGGGGCCAACGTCCTGACTTTC. Residues: CAVYRGSGANVLTF. This sequence joins TRBV6-1 and TRBJ2-6; 7 bases match TRBD1. CDR1 and CDR2 (germline): MNHNS, SASEGT. The V segment lost 11 bases and the J segment 4 bases; nucleotides outside the gene matches: 8. The CDR3 contains 14 residues.

The gene calls are TRBV19 and TRBJ1-3; tentatively, D is TRBD1 (5 bases). Germline lookup yields CDR1 LNHDA and CDR2 SQIVND (reference sequence). V was cut by 9 bases and J by 0 bases, with 18 bases left in between. The CDR3 spans 16 residues. The DNA of the CDR3 is TGTGCCAGCACCCCCCGACCAGGGTCCTCTGGAAACACCATATATTTT. This codes for CASTPRPGSSGNTIYF.

As concerns this clonotype: Germline and junction disagree at one end, which may indicate a read error. CDR3 amino acids: CASSLYVGTATF. The CDR3 DNA is TGTGCCAGCAGCTTATACGTAGGGACCGCTACCTTC. The rearrangement joins TRBV11-2 to TRBJ2-5; possibly TRBD1 or TRBD2 for D (5 bases each). The CDR3 is 12 amino acids. Germline-derived CDR1 and CDR2 are SGHAT and FQNNGV.

The rearrangement uses TRBV6-5 and TRBJ2-3, with 8 bases matching TRBD2. CDR3 length equals 16 residues. With 1 base clipped from V and 2 bases from J, the junction kept 5 bases outside the gene matches. The V gene's germline CDR1 is MNHEY and CDR2 SVGAGI. The CDR3 protein is CASSYWAGGDTDTQYF. The CDR3 DNA reads as TGTGCCAGCAGTTACTGGGCGGGGGGAGACACAGATACGCAGTATTTT.

This clonotype was recorded many times. The J gene is TRBJ2-7, the V gene TRBV2; TRBD2 matches at 7 bases. The CDR3 is 12 amino acids. Trimming took 7 bases from V and 7 from J; bases not matched to a gene: 7. CDR1 and CDR2 (germline): SNHLY, FYNNEI. CDR3 sequence (DNA): TGTGCCAGCAAGGGAGGGGTTTGGGAGCAGTACGTC. The encoded protein is CASKGGVWEQYV.

A note on this clonotype: The junction differs from germline at one of its ends, possibly a read error. V and J are TRBV7-7 and TRBJ2-3; 8 nucleotides align to TRBD1. The germline V gene encodes CDR1 SSHAT and CDR2 FNYEAQ (reference sequence). The CDR3 sequence is 16 residues long. CDR3 region: CASSSRAGGDGDTQYF. Here the CDR3 DNA reads TGTGCTAGCAGCTCCCGGGCAGGGGGCGACGGAGATACGCAGTATTTT.

In this sample, this clonotype turned up a few times. The chain recombines TRBV4-1 with TRBJ2-4; D may match TRBD1 or TRBD2 (5 bases each). Germline V CDR1 and CDR2: MGHRA, YSYEKL. V was pared by 0 bases and J by 1 base, with 13 bases between. The CDR3 is made up of 17 amino acids. This chain's CDR3 is CASSQDPPWGAKNIQYF. The CDR3 DNA reads TGCGCCAGCAGCCAAGACCCCCCTTGGGGGGCCAAAAACATTCAGTACTTC.